These T cell receptor beta chains were read from a single sample in a study of OX40 agonist ivuxolimab in advanced cancers. The table came from immunoSEQ multiplex PCR; TCRdb's copy has only in-frame clones and leaves some out. The sample shows fewer than 65,000 clones, about 89% of them seen only once. The source material was CD4+ or CD8+ T cells sorted from blood, sampled in a trial of the OX40 agonist ivuxolimab. The origin of the receptors is an adult with an advanced solid tumor such as melanoma, head and neck, liver or kidney cancer. Each CDR3 is given with its conserved first and last residue. A D gene is named only where the DNA matches it firmly. Size values are once, few and many counts, or a class for expanded clones, and some rows have none.

abundance	d_gene	v_gene	j_gene	CDR3nt	CDR3aa
NA	NA	TRBV14	TRBJ2-7	TGTGCCAGCAGCCAGAGAGAACACAGCACCTACGAGCAGTACTTC	CASSQREHSTYEQYF
NA	TRBD1	TRBV5-4	TRBJ2-1	TGTGCCAGCAGCTTGCCTCGGGACAGGGGATCTGACTGGTTCTTC	CASSLPRDRGSDWFF
NA	TRBD2	TRBV18	TRBJ2-1	TGTGCCAGCTTAGGCGCGGGGGGGCAATTCTACAATGAGCAGTTCTTC	CASLGAGGQFYNEQFF
NA	TRBD2	TRBV6-5	TRBJ2-7	TGTGCCAGCAGTTACTCGACTAGCGGGAGAGCCGAGCAATACTTC	CASSYSTSGRAEQYF
NA	TRBD1	TRBV28	TRBJ2-7	TGTGCCAGCAGTTTTTCGGGGACAGTTTCCTACGAGCAGTACTTC	CASSFSGTVSYEQYF
NA	NA	TRBV5-1	TRBJ1-2	TGCGCCAGCAGCTTAGACAACAAACACTATGGCTACACCTTC	CASSLDNKHYGYTF
NA	NA	TRBV14	TRBJ1-1	TGTGCCAGCAGCCCCCGCGGAAGTGAAGCTTTCTTT	CASSPRGSEAFF
NA	NA	TRBV7-9	TRBJ1-2	TGTGCCAGCAGCGAGAGCCACAACTATGGCTACACCTTC	CASSESHNYGYTF
NA	NA	TRBV10-3	TRBJ1-2	TGTGCCTCGCGGGGAGAGGGTCACTATGGCTACACCTTC	CASRGEGHYGYTF
once	NA	TRBV5-6	TRBJ2-5	TGTGCCAGCAGCCTACAGGACTTACAAGAGACCCAGTACTTC	CASSLQDLQETQYF
NA	NA	TRBV4-1	TRBJ1-2	TGCGCCAGCAGCCAAGATCGAGGGGACTATGGCTACACCTTC	CASSQDRGDYGYTF
NA	NA	TRBV7-9	TRBJ1-2	TGTGCCAGCAGCTTAGTAGGGGGGCCCGGCTACACCTTC	CASSLVGGPGYTF
NA	NA	TRBV7-9	TRBJ2-1	TGTGCCAGCAGCTTAAGTAATGAGCAGTTCTTC	CASSLSNEQFF